This TCR beta chain was identified in a study of cytotoxic CD8 clonotypes in ibrutinib-treated CLL. Produced via immunoSEQ multiplex PCR; TCRdb's table is partial and in-frame only. The sample has around 250,000 clones, around three quarters seen once. This sample comprised PBMCs, obtained after 24 months of ibrutinib treatment. This sequence originates from a human donor with chronic lymphocytic leukemia.

CDR3 loop: CASSVDEGQGYSGNTIYF. CDR3 nucleotides: TGTGCCAGCAGCGTAGACGAGGGACAGGGTTATTCTGGAAACACCATATATTTT. The rearrangement joins TRBV9 to TRBJ1-3; 9 bases line up with TRBD1. The V gene's germline CDR1 is SGDLS and CDR2 YYNGEE. The CDR3 length is 18 residues. V gave up 0 bases and J gave up 1 base; unmatched junction bases: 8.